This TCR beta chain is drawn from a study of blood T cell repertoires in COVID-19. On the study more broadly: Spain, Italy and the United States supplied samples that represented acute and convalescent COVID-19.

Patients from Seattle were sampled longitudinally, starting during active infection. The germline CDR1 and CDR2 sequences are LNHDA and SQIVND (reference sequence). V gave up 5 bases and J gave up 8 bases; unmatched junction bases: 11. The CDR3 length is 14 residues. As originally analysed: Reference gene primer amplification yielded estimated nucleated cell counts. Sequencing used immunoSEQ multiplex PCR; TCRdb keeps in-frame clones, though not all of them. V, J and clone size derive from that table, while D and trimming were established from the DNA sequence. The table records about 170,000 clones, approximately 90% of them present only once.

Specimen: peripheral blood. The V and J genes are TRBV19 and TRBJ1-2; TRBD1 matches 7 bases. The TCR sequence derives from a man between 18 and 35 years old with COVID-19, enrolled during active disease. The CDR3 here is CASSPTPGGRGYTF. As DNA, the CDR3 is TGTGCCAGTAGTCCCACCCCAGGGGGGAGAGGCTACACCTTC.